Below are 22 T cell receptor beta chains sequenced from a single sample in a study of T cells in Graves' hyperthyroidism and ophthalmopathy. What was amplified from RNA transcripts were TCR beta CDR3 regions. A first-round RT-PCR of the TCR CDR3 used the HTBI primer set. TCRdb reprocessed the multiplex PCR reads via MiXCR and lists one record per CDR3 protein. This table has a few hundred thousand distinct CDR3 sequences, 15% to 18% appearing once. What was sequenced was blood. The receptors originated from a woman aged 25-40 years with Graves' hyperthyroidism.

This clonotype was seen repeatedly, ten times or more. The V and J genes are TRBV28 and TRBJ2-7; D call uncertain. Germline CDR1 reads MDHEN; CDR2 reads SYDVKM. CDR3 length: 12 residues. The V end was cut by 6 bases, the J end by 1 base, with 7 bases between. Here the CDR3 DNA reads TGTGCCAGCAGCCGCGCATCCTACGAGCAGTACTTC. Protein sequence: CASSRASYEQYF.

This rearrangement joins TRBV29-1 to TRBJ2-7; 11 bases fit TRBD2. Per the germline V gene, CDR1 is SQVTM and CDR2 is ANQGSEA. The CDR3 runs to 15 residues. The V gene end was trimmed by 5 bases and the J gene end by 1 base; junction bases not matched to a gene: 7. CDR3 sequence (DNA): TGCAGCGTTCATACCGGGACTAGCGGTTCCTACGAGCAGTACTTC. Translated: CSVHTGTSGSYEQYF.

Only a few counts were recorded for this clonotype. V usage is TRBV9 and J usage is TRBJ2-1, with D hard to call. CDR3 length: 15 residues. Per the germline V gene, CDR1 is SGDLS and CDR2 is YYNGEE. V was cut by 0 bases and J by 8 bases, with 15 bases left in between. The CDR3 coding sequence is TGTGCCAGCAGCGTAGTTGCGGTTACTTTCGATGAGCAGTTCTTC. Protein sequence: CASSVVAVTFDEQFF.

This clonotype occurred a few times. The rearrangement uses TRBV9 and TRBJ1-1, with 10 bases that match TRBD1. CDR1 SGDLS and CDR2 YYNGEE come from the germline V gene. The CDR3 extends over 16 amino acids. V shed 1 base, J shed 1 base, and the junction held 4 bases outside the gene matches. The CDR3 sequence is CASSVSGTGANTEAFF. Here the CDR3 DNA reads TGTGCCAGCAGCGTATCCGGGACAGGGGCGAACACTGAAGCTTTCTTT.

This clonotype was seen more than once but under ten times. The genes are TRBV6-1 and TRBJ2-1; the match to TRBD1 covers 11 bases. With 5 bases clipped from V and 9 bases from J, the junction kept 6 bases outside the gene matches. The CDR3 covers 14 residues. Per the germline V gene, CDR1 is MNHNS and CDR2 is SASEGT. The CDR3 DNA sequence: TGTGCCAGCAGTCGGACAGGGGGCACGGTTGAGCAGTTCTTC. It translates to CASSRTGGTVEQFF.

This clonotype was recorded many times. This chain uses TRBV5-1 with TRBJ2-3, with D possibly TRBD2 on 6 matching bases. The CDR3 runs 14 residues. V lost 1 base, J lost 5 bases, and 11 bases lay in between. Looked up from germline, CDR1 is SGHRS and CDR2 is YFSETQ. The CDR3 region is CASSLLLAGDTQYF. The CDR3 bases are TGCGCCAGCAGCTTGTTACTAGCAGGAGATACGCAGTATTTT.

To note about this clonotype: The junction departs from the called germline gene at one end, perhaps through a read error. This rearrangement joins TRBV12-3 or TRBV12-4 to TRBJ2-3; 9 bases line up with TRBD2. The CDR3 is made up of 16 amino acids. CDR3 nucleotides: TGTGCCGGCAGGGACTTAGGTCTAGCGGGAACAGATACGCAGTATTTT. It specifies CAGRDLGLAGTDTQYF.

This clonotype was counted at least ten times. V gene TRBV20-1 combines with J gene TRBJ2-7; 9 nucleotides line up with TRBD1. Trimming at V came to 5 bases and at J to 5 bases, leaving 7 bases not matched to a gene. This CDR3 comprises 13 residues. CDR1 is DFQATT, CDR2 SNEGSKA, per germline (reference sequence). The CDR3 nucleotides are TGCAGTGCTGCGGGACAGGGTCCCAACGAGCAGTACTTC. Translated: CSAAGQGPNEQYF.

Concerning this clonotype: A much larger clone differs from this one at a single base, so this may be a read error. This chain links TRBV6-1 with TRBJ2-7, with TRBD2 as a possible D gene (6 bases). V was shortened by 6 bases and J by 0 bases, with 12 bases between the two germline ends. Germline values: CDR1 MNHNS, CDR2 SASEGT. This CDR3 spans 14 amino acids. For the CDR3, the DNA is TGTGCCAGCAGGGGAGGCAGGGCCTCCTACGAGCAGTACTTC. As protein: CASRGGRASYEQYF.

This clonotype was seen a few times. CDR3 sequence (DNA): TGTGCCAGCAGCTTAGAGGATTGGAGCTCTGGAAACACCATATATTTT. Translating gives CASSLEDWSSGNTIYF. This chain links TRBV7-9 with TRBJ1-3, with unresolved D. Germline assignment: CDR1 SEHNR and CDR2 FQNEAQ (reference sequence). This CDR3 is 16 amino acids long. The V gene lost 1 base and the J gene lost 0 bases, with 10 bases spanning the gap.

The chain employs TRBV12-3 or TRBV12-4 and TRBJ1-2; TRBD1 matches 8 bases. This CDR3 is 15 amino acids long. The ends lost 2 bases at V and 8 bases at J; junction bases unmatched: 10. CDR3 DNA sequence: TGTGCCAGCAGTTTACGGGCCAGGGGGCTTTCGGGCTACACCTTC. Residues: CASSLRARGLSGYTF.

This clonotype appeared many times. V and J are TRBV20-1 and TRBJ2-1, with D perhaps matching TRBD2 (7 bases). The CDR3 has 15 amino acids. The V and J ends lost 5 bases and 5 bases respectively, with 19 bases between them. The germline V gene has CDR1 DFQATT and CDR2 SNEGSKA (reference sequence). The CDR3 spells CSAEEGRGGNNEQFF. In DNA form, the CDR3 reads TGCAGTGCTGAGGAGGGGAGGGGGGGGAACAATGAGCAGTTCTTC.

This clonotype showed up many times. The chain uses TRBV6-5 and TRBJ1-5; no clear D gene. CDR3 size: 15 residues. Trimming removed 2 bases from V and 0 bases from J, with 8 bases in between. CDR1 and CDR2 (germline): MNHEY, SVGAGI. The CDR3: CASSYRGDSNQPQHF. The CDR3 coding sequence is TGTGCCAGCAGTTACCGGGGAGATAGCAATCAGCCCCAGCATTTT.

The sample holds many counts of this clonotype. The chain joins TRBV6-1 to TRBJ1-1; D might be TRBD1 (5 bases). This CDR3 has 13 amino acids. Trimming shortened V by 5 bases and J by 4 bases, and 11 bases separated the two germline ends. Germline values: CDR1 MNHNS, CDR2 SASEGT. The CDR3 sequence: CASSYTDITEAFF. The CDR3 nucleotides read TGTGCCAGCAGTTATACGGACATCACTGAAGCTTTCTTT.

The rearrangement links TRBV12-3 or TRBV12-4 to TRBJ1-1; tentative D call: TRBD1 (5 bases). This CDR3 region has 17 residues. V lost 5 bases and J 0 bases, leaving 19 bases between the germline ends. The CDR3 region is CASSEYISGGMNTEAFF. CDR3 DNA: TGTGCCAGCAGTGAATATATCAGCGGGGGAATGAACACTGAAGCTTTCTTT.

This clonotype was recorded at least ten times. This sequence joins TRBV7-9 and TRBJ2-1; 9 bases line up with TRBD2. V lost 6 bases, J lost 5 bases, and 8 bases stayed unmatched. Germline CDR1 reads SEHNR; CDR2 reads FQNEAQ (reference sequence). This CDR3 spans 15 amino acids. The CDR3 sequence is CASSAAGGPHNEQFF. Here the CDR3 DNA reads TGTGCCAGCAGTGCCGCGGGAGGGCCCCACAATGAGCAGTTCTTC.

This clonotype has only a few counts. This chain joins TRBV11-1 and TRBJ2-7, with 7 bases matching TRBD2. Trimming at V came to 5 bases and at J to 6 bases, leaving 13 bases not matched to a gene. The CDR3 spans 15 residues. CDR1 is SGHAT, CDR2 FQDESV, per germline (reference sequence). The CDR3 DNA reads TGTGCCAGCAGCAGGGACTACCTTAGGTCGTTCGAGCAGTACTTC. As protein: CASSRDYLRSFEQYF.

This clonotype was seen ten or more times. The chain recombines TRBV12-3 or TRBV12-4 with TRBJ2-3, with D uncertain. The length of the CDR3 is 14 residues. Trimming pared 3 bases from V and 8 bases from J, leaving 15 bases between. In DNA form, the CDR3 reads TGTGCCAGCAGTTTTCGAGCTGGATTCGCTACGCAGTATTTT. Its translation: CASSFRAGFATQYF.

This clonotype was observed at least ten times. The chain links TRBV29-1 to TRBJ2-7; 8 bases line up with TRBD2. The CDR3 is 15 amino acids. From germline, CDR1 is SQVTM and CDR2 ANQGSEA. Trimming removed 3 bases from V and 2 bases from J; junction bases left unmatched: 9. CDR3 sequence reads: CSVETVAGRTYEQYF. CDR3 sequence (DNA): TGCAGCGTTGAGACCGTAGCGGGAAGAACCTACGAGCAGTACTTC.

This clonotype was seen repeatedly, ten times or more. V usage is TRBV27 and J usage is TRBJ2-1, with 14 bases lining up with TRBD2. Germline-derived CDR1 and CDR2 are MNHEY and SMNVEV (reference sequence). The J segment lost 8 bases and the V segment lost 5 bases, leaving 8 bases of the junction unmatched. The CDR3 covers 16 residues. CDR3 sequence reads: CASSPGLAGAVDEQFF. The CDR3 DNA reads TGTGCCAGCAGTCCGGGACTAGCGGGAGCTGTTGATGAGCAGTTCTTC.

This clonotype was seen a few times. J is TRBJ2-6 and V is TRBV10-2; the D gene is possibly TRBD2 (5 bases). The CDR3 is 18 residues long. The V end was cut by 7 bases, the J end by 0 bases, with 19 bases between. Looked up from germline, CDR1 is WSHSY and CDR2 is SAAADI. DNA of the CDR3: TGCGCCAGCAAGGGCGTTAAGGGCGGAGGCTCTGGGGCCAACGTCCTGACTTTC. Its translation is CASKGVKGGGSGANVLTF.

This clonotype was seen many times. The chain recombines TRBV29-1 with TRBJ2-1, with D hard to call. Germline CDR1 SQVTM, CDR2 ANQGSEA. V lost 3 bases and J 3 bases, leaving 6 bases between the germline ends. This CDR3 is 12 amino acids long. The chain's CDR3 is CSVDRDYNEQFF. DNA of the CDR3: TGCAGCGTTGACCGTGACTACAATGAGCAGTTCTTC.